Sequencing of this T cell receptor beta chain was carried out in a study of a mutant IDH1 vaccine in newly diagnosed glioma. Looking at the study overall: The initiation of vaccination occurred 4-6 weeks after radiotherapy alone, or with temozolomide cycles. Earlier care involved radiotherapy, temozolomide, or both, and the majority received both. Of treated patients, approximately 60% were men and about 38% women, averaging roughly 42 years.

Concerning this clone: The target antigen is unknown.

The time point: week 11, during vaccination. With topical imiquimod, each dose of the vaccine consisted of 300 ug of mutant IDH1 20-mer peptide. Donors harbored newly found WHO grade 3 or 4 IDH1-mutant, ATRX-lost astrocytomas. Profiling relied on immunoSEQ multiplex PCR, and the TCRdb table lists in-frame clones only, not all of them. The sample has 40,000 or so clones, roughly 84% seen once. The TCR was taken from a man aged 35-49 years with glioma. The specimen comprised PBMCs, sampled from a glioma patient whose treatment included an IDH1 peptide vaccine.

The CDR3 here is CASTGKNYGYTF. Written as DNA, the CDR3 is TGTGCCAGTACTGGGAAGAACTATGGCTACACCTTC. The gene calls are TRBV6-1 and TRBJ1-2; the D is unclear. Germline CDR1 reads MNHNS; CDR2 reads SASEGT. V lost 9 bases and J 2 bases, leaving 10 bases between the germline ends. This CDR3 region has 12 residues.